The 2 T cell receptor beta chains in this list originate from one sample, sequenced in a study of blood T cells in healthy people across ages. A J-beta primer mix and a sample-barcoded 5' primer were used in a second PCR of about 7 to 12 cycles. One entry per CDR3 protein, called by TCRdb with MiXCR from the 5' RACE reads. Among some 1.5 million distinct CDR3 sequences listed, roughly 27% were seen once. Material for sequencing was blood. The receptor set was obtained from a woman aged 30 to 39 in good health.

This rearrangement joins TRBV2 to TRBJ1-1; TRBD1 matches at 8 bases. V gave up 3 bases and J gave up 8 bases; unmatched junction bases: 14. The CDR3 is made up of 16 amino acids. Germline lookup yields CDR1 SNHLY and CDR2 FYNNEI. The CDR3 protein is CASSDPGQGGISEAFF. CDR3 nucleotide sequence: TGTGCCAGCAGTGATCCCGGACAGGGCGGGATCTCCGAAGCTTTCTTT.

There are a few counts of this clonotype. The chain employs TRBV4-1 and TRBJ2-6, with D maybe TRBD2 (6 bases). This CDR3 region has 17 residues. Trimming pared 4 bases from V and 0 bases from J, leaving 13 bases between. Germline V CDR1 and CDR2: MGHRA, YSYEKL. In DNA form, the CDR3 reads TGCGCCAGCAGCCGGCGGGGCACACTCTCTGGGGCCAACGTCCTGACTTTC. Amino acid sequence: CASSRRGTLSGANVLTF.